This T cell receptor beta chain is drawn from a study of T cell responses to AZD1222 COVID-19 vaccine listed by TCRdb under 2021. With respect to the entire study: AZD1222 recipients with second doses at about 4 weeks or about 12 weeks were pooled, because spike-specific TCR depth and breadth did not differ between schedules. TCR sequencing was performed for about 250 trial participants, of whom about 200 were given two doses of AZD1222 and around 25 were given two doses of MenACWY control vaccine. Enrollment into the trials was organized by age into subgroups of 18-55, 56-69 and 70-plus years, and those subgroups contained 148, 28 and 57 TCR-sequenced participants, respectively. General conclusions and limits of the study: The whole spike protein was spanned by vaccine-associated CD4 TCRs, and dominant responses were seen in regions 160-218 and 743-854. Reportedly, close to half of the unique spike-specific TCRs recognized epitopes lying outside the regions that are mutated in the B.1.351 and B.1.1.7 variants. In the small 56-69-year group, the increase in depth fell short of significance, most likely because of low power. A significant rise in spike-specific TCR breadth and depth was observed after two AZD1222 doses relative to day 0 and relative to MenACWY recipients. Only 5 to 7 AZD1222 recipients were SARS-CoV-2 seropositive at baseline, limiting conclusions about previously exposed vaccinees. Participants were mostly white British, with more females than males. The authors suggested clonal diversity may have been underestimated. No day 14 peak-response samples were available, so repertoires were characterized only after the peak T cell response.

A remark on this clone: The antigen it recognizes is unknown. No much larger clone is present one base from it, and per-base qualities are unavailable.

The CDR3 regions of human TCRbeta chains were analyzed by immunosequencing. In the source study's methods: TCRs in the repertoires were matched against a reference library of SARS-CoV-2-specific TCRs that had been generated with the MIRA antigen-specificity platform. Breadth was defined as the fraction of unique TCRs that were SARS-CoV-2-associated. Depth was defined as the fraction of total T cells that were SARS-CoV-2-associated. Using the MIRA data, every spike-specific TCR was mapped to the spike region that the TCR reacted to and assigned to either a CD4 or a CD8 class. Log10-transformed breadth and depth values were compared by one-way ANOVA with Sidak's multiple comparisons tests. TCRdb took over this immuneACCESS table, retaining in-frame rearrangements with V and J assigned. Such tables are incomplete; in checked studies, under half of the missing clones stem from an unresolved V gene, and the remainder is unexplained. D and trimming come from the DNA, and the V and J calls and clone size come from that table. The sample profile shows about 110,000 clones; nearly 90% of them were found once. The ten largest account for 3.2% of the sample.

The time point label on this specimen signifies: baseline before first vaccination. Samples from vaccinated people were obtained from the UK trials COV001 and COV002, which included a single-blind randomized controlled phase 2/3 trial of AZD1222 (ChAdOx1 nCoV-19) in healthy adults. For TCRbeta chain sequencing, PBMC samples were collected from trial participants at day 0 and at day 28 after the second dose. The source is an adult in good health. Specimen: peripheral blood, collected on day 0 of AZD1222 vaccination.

The DNA reads as follows: TGTGCCAGAAGCTTGGGGACGGACAGGGGGAATGTGGGGCTCACTGAAGCTTTCTTT. Its protein is CARSLGTDRGNVGLTEAFF. The sequence links TRBV5-3 to TRBJ1-1, with 10 middle bases fitting TRBD1. TRBV5-3 is noted as an ORF with a role that remains uncertain. Including cysteine and phenylalanine, the CDR3 has 19 amino acids. Left in the record is the CDR3 DNA by itself, 57 bases read in frame from the first base. Trimmed from V: 0 bases; trimmed from J: 4 bases; junction bases lacking a gene match: 15.